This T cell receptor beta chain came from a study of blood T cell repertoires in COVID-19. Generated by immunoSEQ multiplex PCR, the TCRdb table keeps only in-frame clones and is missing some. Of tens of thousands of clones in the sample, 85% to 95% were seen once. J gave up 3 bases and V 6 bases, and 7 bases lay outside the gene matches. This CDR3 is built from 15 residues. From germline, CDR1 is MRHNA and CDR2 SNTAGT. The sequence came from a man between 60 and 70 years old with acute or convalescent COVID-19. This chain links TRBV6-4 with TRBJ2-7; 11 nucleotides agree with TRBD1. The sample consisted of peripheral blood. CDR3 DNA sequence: TGTGCCAGCAGCATTGGACAGGGGGCTGACTACGAGCAGTACTTC. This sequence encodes CASSIGQGADYEQYF.